This TCR beta chain appears in the sequencing data of a study of blood T cells in healthy people across ages. It was with a sample-barcoded 5' primer and a J-beta primer mix that a second PCR of about 7 to 12 cycles was run. TCRdb reprocessed the 5' RACE reads via MiXCR and lists one record per CDR3 protein. Seen here are about 1.8 million distinct CDR3 sequences, about 50% observed once, and the top ten hold over 2%. Study results and caveats: A greater number of naive CD4+ cells and higher diversity distinguished long-lived donors from aged donors.

Comment on this clonotype: What it binds is unknown.

This clonotype was sampled from a woman in her forties in good health. Material: blood.

CDR3 residues: CASSLSAGGPVEQYF. CDR3 DNA sequence: TGTGCCAGCAGCTTATCAGCGGGGGGGCCTGTTGAGCAGTACTTC. The chain uses TRBV7-2 and TRBJ2-1; TRBD2 matches at 10 bases. The J call is uncertain, as TRBJ2-7 better fits the DNA end. The germline V gene encodes CDR1 SGHTA and CDR2 FQGNSA. CDR3 length: 15 amino acids.